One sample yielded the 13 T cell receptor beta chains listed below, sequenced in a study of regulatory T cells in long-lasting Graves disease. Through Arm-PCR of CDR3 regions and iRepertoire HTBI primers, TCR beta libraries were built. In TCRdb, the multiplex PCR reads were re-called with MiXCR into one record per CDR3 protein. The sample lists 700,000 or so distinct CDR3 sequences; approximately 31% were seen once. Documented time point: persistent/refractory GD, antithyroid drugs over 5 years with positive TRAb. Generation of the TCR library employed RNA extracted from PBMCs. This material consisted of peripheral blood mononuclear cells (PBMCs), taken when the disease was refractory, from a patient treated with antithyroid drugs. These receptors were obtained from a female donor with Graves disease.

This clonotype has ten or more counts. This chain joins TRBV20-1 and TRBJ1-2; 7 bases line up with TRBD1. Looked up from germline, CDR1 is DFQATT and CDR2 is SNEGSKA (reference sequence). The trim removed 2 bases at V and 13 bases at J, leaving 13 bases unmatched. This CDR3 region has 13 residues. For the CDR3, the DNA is TGCAGTGCTAGACCCGAGAACTGGGACAGTGTCACCTTC. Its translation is CSARPENWDSVTF.

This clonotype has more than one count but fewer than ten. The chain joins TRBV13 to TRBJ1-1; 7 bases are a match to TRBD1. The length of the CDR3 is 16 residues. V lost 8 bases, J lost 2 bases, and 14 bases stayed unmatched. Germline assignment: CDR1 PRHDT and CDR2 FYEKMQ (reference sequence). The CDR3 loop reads CASEKLQGVLNTEAFF. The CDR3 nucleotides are TGTGCCAGCGAAAAGCTCCAGGGGGTCCTAAACACTGAAGCTTTCTTT.

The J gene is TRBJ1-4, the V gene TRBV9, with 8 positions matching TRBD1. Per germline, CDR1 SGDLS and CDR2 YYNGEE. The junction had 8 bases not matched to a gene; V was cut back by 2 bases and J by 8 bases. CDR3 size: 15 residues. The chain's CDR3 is CASSVIGQGGEKLFF. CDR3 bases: TGTGCCAGCAGCGTCATTGGACAGGGTGGAGAAAAACTGTTTTTT.

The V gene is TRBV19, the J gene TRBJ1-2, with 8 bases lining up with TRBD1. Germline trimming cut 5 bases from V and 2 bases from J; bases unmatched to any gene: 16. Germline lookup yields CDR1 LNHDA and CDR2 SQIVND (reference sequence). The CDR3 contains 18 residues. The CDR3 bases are TGTGCCAGTAGTCAATCCTCTCAGGGGGCAAAACTCAACTATGGCTACACCTTC. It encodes CASSQSSQGAKLNYGYTF.

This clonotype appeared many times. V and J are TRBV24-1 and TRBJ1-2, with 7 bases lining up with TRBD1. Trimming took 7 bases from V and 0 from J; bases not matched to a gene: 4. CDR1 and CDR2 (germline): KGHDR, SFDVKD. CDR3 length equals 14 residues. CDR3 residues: CATSQGQANYGYTF. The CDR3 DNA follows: TGTGCCACCAGCCAAGGACAGGCTAACTATGGCTACACCTTC.

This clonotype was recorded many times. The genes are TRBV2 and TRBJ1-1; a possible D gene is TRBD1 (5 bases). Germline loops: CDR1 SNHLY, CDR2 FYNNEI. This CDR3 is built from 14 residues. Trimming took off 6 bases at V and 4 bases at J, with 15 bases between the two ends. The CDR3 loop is CASSVRGLGTEAFF. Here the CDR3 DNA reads TGTGCCAGCAGCGTTAGGGGATTGGGCACTGAAGCTTTCTTT.

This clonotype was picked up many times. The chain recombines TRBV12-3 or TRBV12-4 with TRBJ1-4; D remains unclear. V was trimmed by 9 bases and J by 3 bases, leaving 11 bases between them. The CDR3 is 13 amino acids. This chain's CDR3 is CASLGLANEKLFF. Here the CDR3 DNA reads TGTGCCAGTCTCGGACTAGCTAATGAAAAACTGTTTTTT.

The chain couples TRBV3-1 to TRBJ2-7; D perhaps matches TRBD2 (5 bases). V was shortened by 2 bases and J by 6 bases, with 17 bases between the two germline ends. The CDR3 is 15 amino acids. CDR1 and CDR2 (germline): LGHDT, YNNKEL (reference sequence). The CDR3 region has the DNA TGTGCCAGCAGCCAACCCCTGGCCGAGGGAGCCGAGCAGTACTTC. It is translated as CASSQPLAEGAEQYF.

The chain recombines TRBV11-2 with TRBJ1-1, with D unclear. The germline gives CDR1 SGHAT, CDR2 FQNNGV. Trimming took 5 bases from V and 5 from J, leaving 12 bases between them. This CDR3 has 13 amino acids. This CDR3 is CASSIPLGTEAFF. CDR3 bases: TGTGCCAGCAGCATACCCTTAGGGACTGAAGCTTTCTTT.

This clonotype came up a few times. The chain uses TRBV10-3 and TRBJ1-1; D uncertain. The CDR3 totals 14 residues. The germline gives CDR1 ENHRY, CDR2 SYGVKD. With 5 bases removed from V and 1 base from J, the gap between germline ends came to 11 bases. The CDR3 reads CAISLGLGNTEAFF. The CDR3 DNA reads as TGTGCCATCAGTCTAGGTCTGGGGAACACTGAAGCTTTCTTT.

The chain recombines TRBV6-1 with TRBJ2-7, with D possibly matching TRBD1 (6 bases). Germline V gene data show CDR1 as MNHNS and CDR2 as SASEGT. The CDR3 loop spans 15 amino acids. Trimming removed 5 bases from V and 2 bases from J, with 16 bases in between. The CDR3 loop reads CASSPMEQGTYEQYF. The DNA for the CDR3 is TGTGCCAGCAGTCCTATGGAACAGGGAACCTACGAGCAGTACTTC.

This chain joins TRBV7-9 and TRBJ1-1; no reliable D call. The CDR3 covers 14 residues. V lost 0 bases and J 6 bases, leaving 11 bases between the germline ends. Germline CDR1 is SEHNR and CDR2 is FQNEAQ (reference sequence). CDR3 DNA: TGTGCCAGCAGCTTAGCGGCCTCTTTCCCTGAAGCTTTCTTT. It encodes CASSLAASFPEAFF.

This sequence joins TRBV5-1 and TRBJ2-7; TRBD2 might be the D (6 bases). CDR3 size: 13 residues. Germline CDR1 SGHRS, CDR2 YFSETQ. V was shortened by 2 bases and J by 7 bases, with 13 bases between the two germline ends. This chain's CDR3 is CASSFRELGEQYF. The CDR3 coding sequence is TGCGCCAGCAGCTTTCGGGAGCTGGGGGAGCAGTACTTC.